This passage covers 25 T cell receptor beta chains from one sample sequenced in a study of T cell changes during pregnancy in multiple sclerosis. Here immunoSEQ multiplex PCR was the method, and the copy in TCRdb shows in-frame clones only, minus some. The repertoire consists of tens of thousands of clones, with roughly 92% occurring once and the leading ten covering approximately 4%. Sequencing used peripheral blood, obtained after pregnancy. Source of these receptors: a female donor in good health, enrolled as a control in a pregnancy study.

CDR3 DNA: TGTGCCAGCAGTGAAGGGACAGGGGTAACAGATACGCAGTATTTT. This gives the protein CASSEGTGVTDTQYF. The V and J genes are TRBV6-1 and TRBJ2-3; 9 bases are a match to TRBD1. The CDR3 extends over 15 amino acids. The V segment lost 1 base and the J segment 3 bases; nucleotides outside the gene matches: 2. Germline V gene data show CDR1 as MNHNS and CDR2 as SASEGT.

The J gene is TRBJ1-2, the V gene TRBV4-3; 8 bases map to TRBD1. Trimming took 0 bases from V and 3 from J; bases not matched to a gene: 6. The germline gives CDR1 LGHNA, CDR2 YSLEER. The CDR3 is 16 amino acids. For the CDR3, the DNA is TGCGCCAGCAGCCAAGACCAGGGGGCCCCCTACTATGGCTACACCTTC. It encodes CASSQDQGAPYYGYTF.

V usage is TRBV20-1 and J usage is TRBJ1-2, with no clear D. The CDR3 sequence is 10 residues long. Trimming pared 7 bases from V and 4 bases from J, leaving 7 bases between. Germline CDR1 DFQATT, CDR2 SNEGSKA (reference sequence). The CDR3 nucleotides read TGCAGTGTCAGTGGCTATGGCTACACCTTC. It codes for CSVSGYGYTF.

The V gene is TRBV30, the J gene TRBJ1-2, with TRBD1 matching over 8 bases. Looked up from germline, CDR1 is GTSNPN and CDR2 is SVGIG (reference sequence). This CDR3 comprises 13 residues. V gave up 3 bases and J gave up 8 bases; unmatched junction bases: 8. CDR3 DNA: TGTGCCTGGAGCCGTGACAGGGGCGGGGGCTACACCTTC. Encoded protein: CAWSRDRGGGYTF. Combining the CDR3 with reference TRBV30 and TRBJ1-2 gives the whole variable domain SQTIHQWPATLVQPVGSPLSLECTVEGTSNPNLYWYRQAAGRGLQLLFYSVGIGQISSEVPQNLSASRPQDRQFILSSKKLLLSDSGFYLCAWSRDRGGGYTFGSGTRLTVV.

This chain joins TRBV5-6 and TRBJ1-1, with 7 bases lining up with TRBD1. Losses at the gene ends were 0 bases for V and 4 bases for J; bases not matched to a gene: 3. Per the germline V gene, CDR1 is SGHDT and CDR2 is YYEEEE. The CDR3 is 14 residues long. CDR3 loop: CASSLATGTTEAFF. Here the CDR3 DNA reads TGTGCCAGCAGCTTGGCGACAGGGACCACTGAAGCTTTCTTT. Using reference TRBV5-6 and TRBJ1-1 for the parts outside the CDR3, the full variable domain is DAGVTQSPTHLIKTRGQQVTLRCSPKSGHDTVSWYQQALGQGPQFIFQYYEEEERQRGNFPDRFSGHQFPNYSSELNVNALLLGDSALYLCASSLATGTTEAFFGQGTRLTVV.

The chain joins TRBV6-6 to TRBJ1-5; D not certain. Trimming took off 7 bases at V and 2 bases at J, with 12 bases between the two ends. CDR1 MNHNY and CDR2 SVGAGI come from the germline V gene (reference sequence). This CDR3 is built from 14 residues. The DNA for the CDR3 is TGTGCCAGCACCTCGGGATTCGGCAATCAGCCCCAGCATTTT. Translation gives CASTSGFGNQPQHF.

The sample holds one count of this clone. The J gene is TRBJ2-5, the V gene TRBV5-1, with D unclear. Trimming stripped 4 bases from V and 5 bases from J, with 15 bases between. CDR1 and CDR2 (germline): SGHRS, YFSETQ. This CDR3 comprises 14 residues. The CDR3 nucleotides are TGCGCCAGCAGCCCGTTCGGTTCGGAGGAGACCCAGTACTTC. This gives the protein CASSPFGSEETQYF.

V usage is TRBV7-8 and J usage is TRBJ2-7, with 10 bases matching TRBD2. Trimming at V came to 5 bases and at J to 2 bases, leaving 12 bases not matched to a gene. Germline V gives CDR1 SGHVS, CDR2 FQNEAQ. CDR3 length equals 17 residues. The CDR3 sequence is CASSPGLAGGIAYEQYF. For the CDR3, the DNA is TGTGCCAGCAGCCCCGGTTTAGCGGGGGGCATTGCCTACGAGCAGTACTTC.

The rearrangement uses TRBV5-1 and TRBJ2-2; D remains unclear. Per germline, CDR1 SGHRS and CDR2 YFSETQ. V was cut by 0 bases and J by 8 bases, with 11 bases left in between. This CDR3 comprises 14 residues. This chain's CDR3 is CASSLELTRGELFF. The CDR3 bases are TGCGCCAGCAGCTTGGAGCTCACCAGGGGGGAGCTGTTTTTT.

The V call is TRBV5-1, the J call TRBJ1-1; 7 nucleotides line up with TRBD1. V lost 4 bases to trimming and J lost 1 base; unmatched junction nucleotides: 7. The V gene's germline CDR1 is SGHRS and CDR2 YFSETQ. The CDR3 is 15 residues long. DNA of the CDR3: TGCGCCAGCAGCCCAGGGGGAGGTTGGAACACTGAAGCTTTCTTT. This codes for CASSPGGGWNTEAFF. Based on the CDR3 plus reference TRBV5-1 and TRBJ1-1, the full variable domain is KAGVTQTPRYLIKTRGQQVTLSCSPISGHRSVSWYQQTPGQGLQFLFEYFSETQRNKGNFPGRFSGRQFSNSRSEMNVSTLELGDSALYLCASSPGGGWNTEAFFGQGTRLTVV.

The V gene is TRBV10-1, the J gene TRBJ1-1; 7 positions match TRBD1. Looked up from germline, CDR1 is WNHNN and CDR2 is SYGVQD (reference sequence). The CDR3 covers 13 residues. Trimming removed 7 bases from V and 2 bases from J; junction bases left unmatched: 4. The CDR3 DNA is TGCGCCAGCAACCAGGGGGTTAACACTGAAGCTTTCTTT. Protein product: CASNQGVNTEAFF.

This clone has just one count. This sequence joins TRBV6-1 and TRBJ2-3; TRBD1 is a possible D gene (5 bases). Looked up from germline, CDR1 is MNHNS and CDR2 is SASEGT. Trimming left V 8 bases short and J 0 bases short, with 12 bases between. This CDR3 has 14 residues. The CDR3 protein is CASRQTSSTDTQYF. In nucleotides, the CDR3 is TGTGCCAGCCGACAGACTTCTAGCACAGATACGCAGTATTTT.

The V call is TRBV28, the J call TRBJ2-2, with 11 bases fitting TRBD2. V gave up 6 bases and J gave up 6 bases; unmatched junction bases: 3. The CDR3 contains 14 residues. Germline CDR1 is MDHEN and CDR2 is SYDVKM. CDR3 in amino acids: CASRNSGGAGELFF. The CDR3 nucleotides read TGTGCCAGCAGGAATAGCGGGGGGGCCGGGGAGCTGTTTTTT. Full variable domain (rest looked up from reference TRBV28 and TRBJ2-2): DVKVTQSSRYLVKRTGEKVFLECVQDMDHENMFWYRQDPGLGLRLIYFSYDVKMKEKGDIPEGYSVSREKKERFSLILESASTNQTSMYLCASRNSGGAGELFFGEGSRLTVL.

The CDR3 loop reads CASRPWGPTEAFF. The CDR3, as DNA: TGTGCCAGCAGGCCGTGGGGCCCAACTGAAGCTTTCTTT. This chain uses TRBV28 with TRBJ1-1; a possible D gene is TRBD1 (5 bases). Germline lookup yields CDR1 MDHEN and CDR2 SYDVKM. The length of the CDR3 is 13 residues. Trimming stripped 6 bases from V and 5 bases from J, with 13 bases between.

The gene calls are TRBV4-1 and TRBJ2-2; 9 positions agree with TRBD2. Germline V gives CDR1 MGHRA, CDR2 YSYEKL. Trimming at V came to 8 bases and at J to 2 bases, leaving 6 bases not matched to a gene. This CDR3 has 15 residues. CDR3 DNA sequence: TGCGCCAGCTCTCGAGCGGGGGGAAACACCGGGGAGCTGTTTTTT. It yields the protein CASSRAGGNTGELFF.

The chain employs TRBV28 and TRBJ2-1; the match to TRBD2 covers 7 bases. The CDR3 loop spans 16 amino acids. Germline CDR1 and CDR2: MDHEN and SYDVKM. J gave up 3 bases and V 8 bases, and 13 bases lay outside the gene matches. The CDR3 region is CASGQPGGRGYNEQFF. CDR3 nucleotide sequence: TGTGCCAGCGGCCAACCCGGCGGGAGAGGCTACAATGAGCAGTTCTTC.

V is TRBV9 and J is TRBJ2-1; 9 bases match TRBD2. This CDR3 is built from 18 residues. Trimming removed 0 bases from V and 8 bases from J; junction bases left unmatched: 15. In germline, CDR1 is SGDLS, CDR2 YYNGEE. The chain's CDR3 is CASSVATSGGGAVYEQFF. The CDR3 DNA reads TGTGCCAGCAGCGTAGCTACGAGTGGCGGGGGGGCGGTGTATGAGCAGTTCTTC.

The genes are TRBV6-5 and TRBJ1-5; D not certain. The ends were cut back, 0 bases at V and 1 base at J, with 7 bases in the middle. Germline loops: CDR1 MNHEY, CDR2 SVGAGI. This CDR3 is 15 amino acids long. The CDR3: CASSYSEDSNQPQHF. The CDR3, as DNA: TGTGCCAGCAGTTACTCGGAGGACAGCAATCAGCCCCAGCATTTT.

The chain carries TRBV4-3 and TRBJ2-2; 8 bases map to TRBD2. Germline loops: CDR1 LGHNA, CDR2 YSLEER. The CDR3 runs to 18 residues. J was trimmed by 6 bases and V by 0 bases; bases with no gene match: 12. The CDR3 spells CASSQDPRAGEISGELFF. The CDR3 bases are TGCGCCAGCAGCCAAGATCCTAGAGCGGGAGAAATTTCCGGGGAGCTGTTTTTT.

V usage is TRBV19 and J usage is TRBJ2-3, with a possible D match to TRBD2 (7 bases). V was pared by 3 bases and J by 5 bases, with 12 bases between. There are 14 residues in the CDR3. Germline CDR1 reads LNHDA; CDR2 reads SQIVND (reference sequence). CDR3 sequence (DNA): TGTGCCAGTAGTATGGGGGGGCCGGGAGATACGCAGTATTTT. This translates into CASSMGGPGDTQYF.

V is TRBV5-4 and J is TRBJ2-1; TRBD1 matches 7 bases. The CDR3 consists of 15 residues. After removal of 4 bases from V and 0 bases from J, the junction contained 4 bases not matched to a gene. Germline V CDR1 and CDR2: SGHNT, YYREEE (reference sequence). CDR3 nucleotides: TGTGCCAGCAGCCCGGGACAGAGCTCCTACAATGAGCAGTTCTTC. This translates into CASSPGQSSYNEQFF.

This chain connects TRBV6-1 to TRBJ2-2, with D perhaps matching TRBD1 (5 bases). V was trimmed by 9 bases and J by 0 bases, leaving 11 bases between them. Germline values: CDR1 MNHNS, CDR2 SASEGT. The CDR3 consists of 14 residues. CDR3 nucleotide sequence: TGTGCCAGTTTGCCAGGGACGAACACCGGGGAGCTGTTTTTT. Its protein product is CASLPGTNTGELFF.

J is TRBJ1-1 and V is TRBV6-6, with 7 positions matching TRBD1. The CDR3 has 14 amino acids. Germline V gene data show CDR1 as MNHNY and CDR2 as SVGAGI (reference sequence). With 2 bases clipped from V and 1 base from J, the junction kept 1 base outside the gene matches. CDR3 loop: CASSYGTENTEAFF. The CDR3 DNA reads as TGTGCCAGCAGTTACGGGACAGAGAACACTGAAGCTTTCTTT.

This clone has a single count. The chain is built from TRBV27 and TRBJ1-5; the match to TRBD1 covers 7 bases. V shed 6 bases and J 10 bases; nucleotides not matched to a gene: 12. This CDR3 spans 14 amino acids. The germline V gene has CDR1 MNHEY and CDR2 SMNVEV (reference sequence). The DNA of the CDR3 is TGTGCCAGCAGCCCGGGACAGTCCGTTCCCCCCCAGCATTTT. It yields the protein CASSPGQSVPPQHF.

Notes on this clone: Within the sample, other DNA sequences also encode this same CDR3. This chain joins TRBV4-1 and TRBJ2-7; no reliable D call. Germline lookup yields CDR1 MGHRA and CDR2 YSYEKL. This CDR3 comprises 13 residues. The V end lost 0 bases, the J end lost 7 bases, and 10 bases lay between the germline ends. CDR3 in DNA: TGCGCCAGCAGCCAAGATTCTCGGGTAGAGCAGTACTTC. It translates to CASSQDSRVEQYF.